The text below deals with one T cell receptor beta chain. The entry originates in a study of somatic mutations in cytotoxic T cells in rheumatoid arthritis. Method: immunoSEQ multiplex PCR; TCRdb's copy keeps in-frame clones and lacks some. The sample has 15,000 to 20,000 clones, roughly four fifths seen once. Germline V CDR1 and CDR2: MDHEN, SYDVKM. This CDR3 comprises 13 residues. The ends were cut back, 6 bases at V and 5 bases at J, with 12 bases in the middle. The chain has TRBV28 and TRBJ2-3, with D possibly TRBD2 on 6 matching bases. This receptor was taken from a woman aged 50 to 60 in good health. The sample was CD8+ T cells sorted from blood. The CDR3 loop reads CASRPGEGDTQYF. The CDR3 DNA reads as TGTGCCAGCAGGCCGGGAGAGGGAGATACGCAGTATTTT.